The clone carrying this TCR beta chain was observed a handful of times. Its target is not known. The CDR3 length is 15 residues. Trimming cost V 5 bases and J 5 bases; bases outside gene matches: 9. Germline V CDR1 and CDR2: KGHDR, SFDVKD. The data originate from a study of CD8 T cells in ankylosing spondylitis. One entry per CDR3 protein, called by TCRdb with MiXCR from the 5' RACE reads. The sample records a few hundred thousand distinct CDR3 sequences, more than 20% being singletons. Broader study findings: A TCR beta motif of fewer than ten highly homologous variants seemed to mark ankylosing spondylitis blood. From matched ankylosing spondylitis synovial fluid, disease-linked clones were reportedly recovered at significantly enriched levels. Some of the motif variants had earlier been found in reactive arthritis patients' fluid and blood.

The clonotype was recovered from a male donor with ankylosing spondylitis. The chain uses TRBV24-1 and TRBJ2-5, with 8 nucleotides matching TRBD1. The sequenced material came from blood, either unsorted or a sorted T cell fraction (not recorded which). The CDR3 loop reads CATSVLGQGGETQYF. In DNA form, the CDR3 reads TGTGCCACCAGTGTCTTAGGACAGGGCGGTGAGACCCAGTACTTC.